Shown below are 22 T cell receptor beta chains from a single sample sequenced in a study of molecular identifiers for immune sequencing clone quantification. TCRdb called the PCR reads again in MiXCR, with one record for every CDR3 protein. This sample has around 320,000 distinct CDR3 sequences; 24% occur once, and the top ten carry 0.74%. The sample consisted of naive CD8+ T cells from blood, with Jurkat cell RNA spiked in. The subset denotes: FACS-sorted CD8+CD4-CCR7+CD45RA+ naive T cells. The receptors originated from a human donor in good health. Some libraries in this study had Jurkat cell RNA spiked in.

As concerns this clonotype: A junction boundary mismatches the germline segment, possibly from a read error. The chain combines TRBV7-9 with TRBJ2-2, with 7 bases identical to TRBD1. This CDR3 contains 16 residues. Germline CDR1 and CDR2: SEHNR and FQNEAQ (reference sequence). The CDR3 is CACSRTGDLTPGELFF. Written as DNA, the CDR3 is TGTGCCTGCAGCCGTACAGGGGACCTAACACCCGGGGAGCTGTTTTTT.

There are a few counts of this clonotype. The V gene is TRBV20-1, the J gene TRBJ2-3; D possibly corresponds to TRBD2 (7 bases). This CDR3 is 15 amino acids long. V was cut by 6 bases and J by 3 bases, with 19 bases left in between. Germline V gene sequence: CDR1 DFQATT, CDR2 SNEGSKA (reference sequence). The CDR3 region has the DNA TGCAGTGCGGGGGCAAGCGGGGCGTGGACAGATACGCAGTATTTT. It translates to CSAGASGAWTDTQYF.

In regard to this clonotype: The CDR3 does not end in the conserved phenylalanine or tryptophan, so this is likely a read error. The chain is built from TRBV4-1 and TRBJ1-5, with TRBD1 matching over 7 bases. The CDR3 loop spans 15 amino acids. Germline CDR1 reads MGHRA; CDR2 reads YSYEKL. The CDR3 here is CASSVEDRLYQRQHV. CDR3 DNA sequence: TGCGCCAGCAGTGTAGAGGACAGGCTATATCAGCGCCAGCATGTT.

This clonotype has ten or more counts. This chain's CDR3 is CASSLWGATNEQFF. Here the CDR3 DNA reads TGCGCCAGCAGCTTGTGGGGGGCTACGAATGAGCAGTTCTTC. The genes are TRBV5-1 and TRBJ2-1; the D gene could be TRBD1 or TRBD2 (6 bases each). This CDR3 has 14 amino acids. From germline, CDR1 is SGHRS and CDR2 YFSETQ. V lost 1 base and J lost 7, with 12 bases in between.

A remark on this clonotype: Given a much more abundant clone one base away, this may be a read error. CDR3 residues: CASTHTLEGYEQYF. DNA of the CDR3: TGTGCCAGCACCCATACACTGGAGGGATACGAGCAGTACTTC. The chain carries TRBV7-9 and TRBJ2-7; a possible D gene is TRBD2 (6 bases). The V and J ends lost 7 bases and 4 bases respectively, with 17 bases between them. There are 14 residues in the CDR3. Germline V lookup: CDR1 SEHNR, CDR2 FQNEAQ (reference sequence).

This clonotype turned up a few times. The V gene is TRBV20-1, the J gene TRBJ2-2, with D hard to call. There are 15 residues in the CDR3. Trimming took 0 bases from V and 2 from J, leaving 10 bases between them. Per the germline V gene, CDR1 is DFQATT and CDR2 is SNEGSKA (reference sequence). The CDR3 region is CSARDKKVNTGELFF. The CDR3 DNA is TGCAGTGCTAGAGATAAAAAGGTCAACACCGGGGAGCTGTTTTTT.

This clonotype was counted many times. This chain connects TRBV7-9 to TRBJ2-1; D uncertain. The CDR3 totals 13 residues. Germline assignment: CDR1 SEHNR and CDR2 FQNEAQ (reference sequence). Trimming took off 2 bases at V and 5 bases at J, with 7 bases between the two ends. This CDR3 reads CASSLPPDNEQFF. As DNA, the CDR3 is TGTGCCAGCAGCTTACCCCCGGACAATGAGCAGTTCTTC. The complete variable domain, with remaining parts taken from reference TRBV7-9 and TRBJ2-1, reads DTGVSQNPRHKITKRGQNVTFRCDPISEHNRLYWYRQTLGQGPEFLTYFQNEAQLEKSRLLSDRFSAERPKGSFSTLEIQRTEQGDSAMYLCASSLPPDNEQFFGPGTRLTVL.

Comment on this clonotype: Relative to the germline gene, one junction end is altered; a read error may explain this. The chain joins TRBV27 to TRBJ2-5, with D maybe TRBD2 (6 bases). CDR3 length: 14 residues. From germline, CDR1 is MNHEY and CDR2 SMNVEV (reference sequence). As DNA, the CDR3 is TGTGCCAGCAGTTGGAATAGCGGACAAGAGGCCCAGTACTTC. Translating it yields CASSWNSGQEAQYF.

CDR3 protein: CASSGGGLVFDEQYF. CDR3 bases: TGTGCCAGCAGCGGCGGGGGACTAGTTTTCGACGAGCAGTACTTC. The genes are TRBV7-9 and TRBJ2-7, with 8 bases aligning to TRBD2. After removal of 5 bases from V and 5 bases from J, the junction contained 11 bases not matched to a gene. Looked up from germline, CDR1 is SEHNR and CDR2 is FQNEAQ (reference sequence). The CDR3 is 15 amino acids.

Points on this clonotype: A clone one base away is much larger, so this may be a read error. The CDR3 nucleotides are TGCGCCAGCAGCCAAGATTCGAGGAGTGGGCAGTTCTTC. Residues: CASSQDSRSGQFF. The V and J genes are TRBV4-3 and TRBJ2-1; D remains ambiguous. The V and J ends lost 0 bases and 12 bases respectively, with 12 bases between them. Germline V gives CDR1 LGHNA, CDR2 YSLEER. The CDR3 consists of 13 residues.

This sequence joins TRBV6-5 and TRBJ2-7, with a tentative D call TRBD2 (5 bases). V was shortened by 6 bases and J by 2 bases, with 11 bases between the two germline ends. Germline V lookup: CDR1 MNHEY, CDR2 SVGAGI. The CDR3 is 13 amino acids. The CDR3 DNA sequence: TGTGCCAGCAGGGCCGGGATGACCTACGAGCAGTACTTC. This translates into CASRAGMTYEQYF.

This chain uses TRBV2 with TRBJ1-6, with D perhaps matching TRBD1 (5 bases). The ends were cut back, 3 bases at V and 10 bases at J, with 13 bases in the middle. Germline CDR1 SNHLY, CDR2 FYNNEI. This CDR3 has 14 amino acids. The CDR3 nucleotides are TGTGCCAGCAGTGACACAGGCAGTAGGTCACCCCTCCACTTT. It codes for CASSDTGSRSPLHF.

Many counts were recorded for this clonotype. This sequence joins TRBV9 and TRBJ2-3; 7 positions agree with TRBD2. CDR1 and CDR2 from the germline V gene are SGDLS and YYNGEE. The CDR3 runs 15 residues. V was clipped by 1 base and J by 3 bases; unmatched bases: 5. The CDR3 reads CASSVFAGDTDTQYF. The CDR3 DNA reads as TGTGCCAGCAGCGTATTTGCGGGAGATACAGATACGCAGTATTTT.

This clonotype was observed many times. Here the CDR3 DNA reads TGTGCCAGCCCTGGTGTCGGACCGAATGAAAAACTGTTTTTT. Translated, it gives CASPGVGPNEKLFF. J is TRBJ1-4 and V is TRBV6-4; the D is unclear. V was cut by 8 bases and J by 5 bases, with 15 bases left in between. Germline CDR1 is MRHNA and CDR2 is SNTAGT. This CDR3 comprises 14 residues.

This clonotype was recorded only once. Just one base apart from a much larger clone, this may be a read error. The conserved phenylalanine or tryptophan is not found at the CDR3 terminus, so this likely reflects a read error. The gene calls are TRBV7-8 and TRBJ2-7; possibly TRBD1 for D (8 bases). Germline V gives CDR1 SGHVS, CDR2 FQNEAQ. Trimming took off 3 bases at V and 2 bases at J, with 14 bases between the two ends. The CDR3 runs 15 residues. CDR3 sequence: CASSFHRGGTYEQYL. CDR3 DNA sequence: TGTGCCAGCAGCTTCCACAGGGGGGGGACCTACGAGCAGTACCTC.

Concerning this clonotype: The junction shows a germline mismatch at one end, possibly a read error. V usage is TRBV7-2 and J usage is TRBJ2-1; TRBD2 might be the D (6 bases). In germline, CDR1 is SGHTA, CDR2 FQGNSA. The CDR3 runs to 17 residues. The CDR3 region has the DNA TGTGTCAGCAGCTTAGTCGGGGGAATAAGCTCCTACAATGAGCAGTTCTTC. Its protein product is CVSSLVGGISSYNEQFF.

This clonotype was counted ten times or more. This chain uses TRBV24-1 with TRBJ2-7, with D possibly being TRBD1 (5 bases). V lost 0 bases and J 4 bases, leaving 6 bases between the germline ends. Germline loops: CDR1 KGHDR, CDR2 SFDVKD. The CDR3 runs to 13 residues. The CDR3 DNA follows: TGTGCCACCAGTGATTTGCAGGGATACGAGCAGTACTTC. Translation: CATSDLQGYEQYF.

Comment on this clonotype: A much larger clone lies one base from this, so it may be a read error. The chain uses TRBV6-1 and TRBJ1-1; D is possibly TRBD1 (5 bases). This CDR3 has 16 amino acids. Per the germline V gene, CDR1 is MNHNS and CDR2 is SASEGT. Trimming shortened V by 6 bases and J by 5 bases, and 22 bases separated the two germline ends. The CDR3 nucleotides read TGTGCCAGCAGCGGACCATGGACAATTATCCCAACTGAAGCTTTCTTT. As protein: CASSGPWTIIPTEAFF.

The rearrangement uses TRBV27 and TRBJ1-2; no clear D gene. The CDR3 is 15 amino acids. The germline V gene encodes CDR1 MNHEY and CDR2 SMNVEV (reference sequence). The V end lost 6 bases, the J end lost 3 bases, and 17 bases lay between the germline ends. The CDR3 reads CASSLGSASYYGYTF. CDR3 bases: TGTGCCAGCAGCTTGGGCAGTGCCAGTTACTATGGCTACACCTTC.

The CDR3 loop reads CASSLAPGGVYGYTF. The CDR3 DNA reads TGTGCCAGCAGTTTAGCCCCGGGGGGGGTCTATGGCTACACCTTC. J is TRBJ1-2 and V is TRBV28; tentatively, D is TRBD1 (5 bases). The CDR3 covers 15 residues. V was trimmed by 2 bases and J by 4 bases, leaving 14 bases between them. Per germline, CDR1 MDHEN and CDR2 SYDVKM.

Comments on this clonotype: Since a much larger clone is just one base distant, this may be a read error. The gene calls are TRBV27 and TRBJ1-1, with D hard to call. The CDR3 is 11 amino acids. Trimming removed 8 bases at V and 7 bases at J, with 11 bases between. The germline V gene encodes CDR1 MNHEY and CDR2 SMNVEV (reference sequence). CDR3 nucleotide sequence: TGTGCCAGCCCTGAATACATTGAAGCTTTCTTT. Its translation: CASPEYIEAFF.

Comments on this clonotype: One end of the junction does not line up with germline, which may come from a read error. The chain recombines TRBV2 with TRBJ2-3; D unclear. Germline CDR1 is SNHLY and CDR2 is FYNNEI. This CDR3 is 16 amino acids long. CDR3 in DNA: TGCGCCAGCAGTGAAGGTTCGGCCACTAATAAGGATACGCAGTATTTT. Its protein is CASSEGSATNKDTQYF.